This T cell receptor (beta chain) was sequenced for a study of a mutant IDH1 vaccine in newly diagnosed glioma. Overall study context: Vaccine dosing followed radiotherapy by 4-6 weeks, or accompanied temozolomide cycles. Patients got radiotherapy, temozolomide, or both beforehand, and most got both. General study findings and limits: Top peripheral T cell clonotype shifts appeared unrelated to pseudoprogression.

Time point indicated: week 47, end of study. The vaccine gave 300 ug of a 20-mer mutant IDH1 peptide subcutaneously per dose. After removal of 4 bases from V and 4 bases from J, the junction contained 8 bases not matched to a gene. The CDR3 runs 15 residues. CDR1 and CDR2 from the germline V gene are SGDLS and YYNGEE. In this sample, this clone turned up a few times. No antigen is known for it. The repertoire was sequenced with immunoSEQ multiplex PCR; TCRdb's copy has only in-frame clones and lacks some. The table has about 50,000 clones, less than 85% seen once. The receptor was isolated from a woman in her twenties or thirties with glioma. Some clones in this sample may be carry-over from other donors' samples. V and J are TRBV9 and TRBJ2-5, with 9 bases identical to TRBD1. The specimen comprised PBMCs, sampled from a glioma patient whose treatment included an IDH1 peptide vaccine. The CDR3 DNA reads TGTGCCAGCAGCCCGGGGGACAGGGAGGGAGAGACCCAGTACTTC. The encoded protein is CASSPGDREGETQYF.